Listed below are T cell receptor beta chains from one sample, sequenced in a study of T cell responses to AZD1222 COVID-19 vaccine. Sequenced by immunoSEQ multiplex PCR; TCRdb stores in-frame clones only, minus some. In the table there are 150,000 or so clones, 75% to 95% of which are singletons. The sample was peripheral blood, taken on day 0 of AZD1222 vaccination. Receptors originate from an adult in good health. CDR3s include the opening cysteine and the closing phenylalanine or tryptophan. D genes are given only for firm matches. Clone size is not always given. Where it is, it says once, few, many or a class for expanded clones.

>TRBV9|NA|TRBJ1-3|NA
CASSVGVPDSGNTIYF
TGTGCCAGCAGCGTAGGCGTCCCTGACTCTGGAAACACCATATATTTT
>TRBV9|NA|TRBJ2-7|NA
CASSVESRYYEQYF
TGTGCCAGCAGCGTAGAGTCGAGGTACTACGAGCAGTACTTC
>TRBV6-1|NA|TRBJ2-3|NA
CASSELGQYGTDTQYF
TGTGCCAGCAGTGAATTGGGCCAGTATGGGACAGATACGCAGTATTTT
>TRBV5-1|NA|TRBJ1-6|TRBD1
CASSPAGTGLGSPLHF
TGCGCCAGCAGCCCGGCCGGGACAGGGCTGGGTTCACCCCTCCACTTT
>TRBV4-3|NA|TRBJ1-4|NA
CASSQDWAGSNEKLFF
TGCGCCAGCAGCCAAGATTGGGCAGGGAGTAATGAAAAACTGTTTTTT
>TRBV24-1|NA|TRBJ1-2|NA
CATSDPQGGIYGYTF
TGTGCCACCAGTGACCCACAGGGAGGGATCTATGGCTACACCTTC
>TRBV7-2|NA|TRBJ2-1|TRBD2
CASRLAGGKNNEQFF
TGTGCCAGCAGGCTAGCGGGAGGTAAAAACAATGAGCAGTTCTTC
>TRBV3-1/TRBV3-2|NA|TRBJ2-5|NA
CASSWNTGQETQYF
TGTGCCAGCAGCTGGAACACTGGGCAAGAGACCCAGTACTTC
>TRBV19|few|TRBJ2-1|TRBD1
CASSITGQYNEQFF
TGTGCCAGTAGTATTACGGGACAGTACAATGAGCAGTTCTTC
>TRBV27|NA|TRBJ1-6|TRBD1
CASSVAGQKASSYNSPLHF
TGTGCCAGCAGTGTGGCGGGACAGAAAGCCAGCTCCTATAATTCACCCCTCCACTTT
>TRBV7-8|NA|TRBJ1-2|NA
CASSLETGSGYGYTF
TGTGCCAGCAGCTTAGAAACAGGGTCAGGCTATGGCTACACCTTC
>TRBV6-5|NA|TRBJ1-1|NA
CATSRTEAFF
TGTGCCACCTCTCGGACAGAAGCTTTCTTT
>TRBV5-1|NA|TRBJ2-7|TRBD1
CASSPDRGNGEQYF
TGCGCCAGCAGCCCGGACAGGGGAAATGGGGAGCAGTACTTC
>TRBV5-8|NA|TRBJ1-5|NA
CASSPRGASNQPQHF
TGTGCCAGCAGCCCACGCGGAGCTAGCAATCAGCCCCAGCATTTT
>TRBV20-1|once|TRBJ2-2|NA
CSASRAGADTGELFF
TGCAGTGCTAGTAGAGCAGGGGCCGACACCGGGGAGCTGTTTTTT
>TRBV12-3/TRBV12-4|NA|TRBJ2-1|NA
CASSHVHEQFF
TGTGCCAGCAGCCATGTGCATGAGCAGTTCTTC
>TRBV24-1|NA|TRBJ2-3|TRBD2
CATSAAAGGGTQYF
TGTGCCACCAGTGCAGCGGCCGGGGGGGGTACGCAGTATTTT
>TRBV7-8|once|TRBJ2-1|NA
CASRSGDYNEQFF
TGTGCCAGCAGATCAGGGGACTACAATGAGCAGTTCTTC
>TRBV5-1|NA|TRBJ1-2|TRBD1
CASSSTRTGANYGYTF
TGCGCCAGCAGCTCTACTCGGACAGGAGCTAACTATGGCTACACCTTC
>TRBV30|NA|TRBJ1-2|TRBD1
CAWRGQGGFYGYTF
TGTGCCTGGAGAGGGCAGGGGGGGTTCTATGGCTACACCTTC
>TRBV28|NA|TRBJ2-1|TRBD1
CASKHRGYDNEQFF
TGTGCCAGCAAACACAGGGGATACGACAATGAGCAGTTCTTC
>TRBV2|NA|TRBJ1-1|NA
CASMKIQGGNTEAFF
TGTGCCAGCATGAAGATACAGGGCGGGAACACTGAAGCTTTCTTT
>TRBV19|NA|TRBJ1-2|NA
CASRPGNPPNYGYTF
TGTGCCAGTAGACCAGGGAATCCCCCTAACTATGGCTACACCTTC
>TRBV7-6|NA|TRBJ1-3|NA
CASSLRVPGNTIYF
TGTGCCAGCAGCTTAAGGGTGCCTGGAAACACCATATATTTT
>TRBV7-2|NA|TRBJ1-5|NA
CASSLGHRSNQPQHF
TGTGCCAGCAGCTTAGGACATCGAAGCAATCAGCCCCAGCATTTT
>TRBV28|few|TRBJ1-1|NA
CASSSRYRDTEAFF
TGTGCCAGCAGTTCAAGGTATAGGGACACTGAAGCTTTCTTT
>TRBV11-2|NA|TRBJ2-1|TRBD2
CASSLGWSGRGSNEQFF
TGTGCCAGCAGCTTAGGATGGAGCGGGAGAGGGTCAAATGAGCAGTTCTTC
>TRBV18|NA|TRBJ2-5|TRBD1
CASSPNRQGRETQYF
TGTGCCAGCTCACCCAACAGACAGGGTCGGGAGACCCAGTACTTC
>TRBV19|few|TRBJ1-6|NA
CASSIGGRAAGSPLHF
TGTGCCAGTAGTATAGGTGGGAGAGCGGCAGGATCACCCCTCCACTTT
>TRBV12-3/TRBV12-4|NA|TRBJ2-3|TRBD2
CASRRGGGDTQYF
TGTGCCAGCCGCCGCGGGGGGGGAGATACGCAGTATTTT
>TRBV30|NA|TRBJ1-1|NA
CAWRKGRDTEAFF
TGTGCCTGGAGAAAGGGGCGCGACACTGAAGCTTTCTTT
>TRBV10-3|few|TRBJ1-1|NA
CAISPTGLNTEAFF
TGTGCCATCAGCCCGACAGGTTTAAACACTGAAGCTTTCTTT
>TRBV7-9|NA|TRBJ1-3|NA
CASSRTGQISGNTIYF
TGTGCCAGCAGTCGCACCGGACAGATCTCTGGAAACACCATATATTTT
>TRBV3-1/TRBV3-2|NA|TRBJ2-1|TRBD1
CASSQVRDRGNEQFF
TGTGCCAGCAGCCAGGTCCGGGACAGGGGCAATGAGCAGTTCTTC